This T cell receptor (beta chain) appears in the sequencing data of a study of blood T cell repertoires in COVID-19. Sequenced by immunoSEQ multiplex PCR; TCRdb stores in-frame clones only, minus some. Of fewer than 120,000 clones in the sample, less than 85% were seen once. This CDR3 region has 15 residues. Germline V gene data show CDR1 as MDHEN and CDR2 as SYDVKM. V lost 6 bases to trimming and J lost 0 bases, with 14 bases between them. This clone has just a few counts. The chain has TRBV28 and TRBJ1-1, with no clear D. This receptor was identified in a woman aged 80 or over with acute or convalescent COVID-19. Sequencing used peripheral blood. The CDR3 DNA is TGTGCCAGCAGGAAGCTCTATATGGTGAACACTGAAGCTTTCTTT. This sequence encodes CASRKLYMVNTEAFF.